This TCR beta chain is drawn from a study of cytomegalovirus exposure and HLA in healthy donors. For the study at large: In an earlier analysis, 95 million to 140 million unique TCR beta sequences were found from some 200 million T cells.

Of note for this clone: Its antigen is unknown.

Study-wide results and limits: Previously analyzed data showed that most TCR beta V segments were productive at a frequency of about 87% or about 30%. Other equally common chains were less clonally expanded than HLA-associated TCR beta chains, a later analysis showed. For TCR beta chains, V- and J-gene trimming was later linked to a missense DCLRE1C variant.

Per germline, CDR1 SGHTA and CDR2 FQGNSA. The CDR3 contains 13 residues. Unmatched junction bases numbered 7, after V lost 5 bases and J lost 7 bases. This PCR relied on a set of 60 Vbeta primers and 13 Jbeta primers. This table comes from immunoSEQ multiplex PCR, and its TCRdb copy is limited to in-frame clones, with some not included. The sample consists of 120,000 or so clones, roughly 71% of them appearing once. The origin of this receptor is a woman between 45 and 60 years old in good health and CMV-seropositive. The sequenced sample was PBMCs. J is TRBJ1-1 and V is TRBV7-2; 7 bases are shared with TRBD1. In nucleotides, the CDR3 is TGTGCCAGCAGCATAAATACAGGGGATGAAGCTTTCTTT. Translation gives CASSINTGDEAFF.